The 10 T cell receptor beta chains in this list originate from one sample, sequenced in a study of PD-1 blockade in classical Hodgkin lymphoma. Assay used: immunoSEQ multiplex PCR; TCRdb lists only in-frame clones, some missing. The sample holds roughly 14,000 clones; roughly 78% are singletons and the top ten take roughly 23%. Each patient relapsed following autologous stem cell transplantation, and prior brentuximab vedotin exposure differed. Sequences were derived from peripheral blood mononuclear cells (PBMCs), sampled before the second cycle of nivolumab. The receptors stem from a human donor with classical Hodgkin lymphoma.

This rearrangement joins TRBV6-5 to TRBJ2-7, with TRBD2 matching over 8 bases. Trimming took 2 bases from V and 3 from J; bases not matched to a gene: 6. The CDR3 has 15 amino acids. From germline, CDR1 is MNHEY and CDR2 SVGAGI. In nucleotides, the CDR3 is TGTGCCAGCAGTTACGACCCGGGGGGGCGCTACGAGCAGTACTTC. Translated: CASSYDPGGRYEQYF.

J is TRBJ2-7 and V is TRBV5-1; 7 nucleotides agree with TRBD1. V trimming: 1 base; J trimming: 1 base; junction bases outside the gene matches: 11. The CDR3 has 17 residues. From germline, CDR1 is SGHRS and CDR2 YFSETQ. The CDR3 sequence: CASSLSASRTGSYEQYF. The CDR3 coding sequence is TGCGCCAGCAGCTTGAGTGCGTCTAGGACAGGTTCCTACGAGCAGTACTTC.

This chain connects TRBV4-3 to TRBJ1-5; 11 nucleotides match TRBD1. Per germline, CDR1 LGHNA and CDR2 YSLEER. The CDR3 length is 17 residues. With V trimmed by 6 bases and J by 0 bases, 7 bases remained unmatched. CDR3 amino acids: CASSRTGGLFSNQPQHF. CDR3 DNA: TGCGCCAGCAGTCGGACAGGGGGCTTGTTTAGCAATCAGCCCCAGCATTTT.

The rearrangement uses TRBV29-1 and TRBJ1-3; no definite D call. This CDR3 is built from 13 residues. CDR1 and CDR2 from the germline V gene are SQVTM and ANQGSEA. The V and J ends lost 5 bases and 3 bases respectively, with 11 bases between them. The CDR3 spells CSVSPLHGNTIYF. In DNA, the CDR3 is TGCAGCGTTTCTCCTCTCCATGGAAACACCATATATTTT.

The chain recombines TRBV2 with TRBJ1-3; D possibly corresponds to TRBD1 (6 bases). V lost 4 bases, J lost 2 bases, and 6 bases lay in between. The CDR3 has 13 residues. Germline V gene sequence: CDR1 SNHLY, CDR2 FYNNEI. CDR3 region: CASSAGAGNTIYF. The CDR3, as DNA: TGTGCCAGCAGTGCAGGGGCTGGAAACACCATATATTTT. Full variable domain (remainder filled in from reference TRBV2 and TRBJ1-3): EPEVTQTPSHQVTQMGQEVILRCVPISNHLYFYWYRQILGQKVEFLVSFYNNEISEKSEIFDDQFSVERPDGSNFTLKIRSTKLEDSAMYFCASSAGAGNTIYFGEGSWLTVV.

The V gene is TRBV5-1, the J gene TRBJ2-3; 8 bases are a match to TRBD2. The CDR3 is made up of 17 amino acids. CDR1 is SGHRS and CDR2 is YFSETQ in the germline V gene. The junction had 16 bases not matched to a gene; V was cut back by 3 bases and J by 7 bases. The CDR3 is CASSSDRLAGRANTQYF. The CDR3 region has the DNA TGCGCCAGCAGCTCCGATCGGCTAGCGGGTAGGGCGAATACGCAGTATTTT. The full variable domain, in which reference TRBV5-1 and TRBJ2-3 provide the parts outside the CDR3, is KAGVTQTPRYLIKTRGQQVTLSCSPISGHRSVSWYQQTPGQGLQFLFEYFSETQRNKGNFPGRFSGRQFSNSRSEMNVSTLELGDSALYLCASSSDRLAGRANTQYFGPGTRLTVL.

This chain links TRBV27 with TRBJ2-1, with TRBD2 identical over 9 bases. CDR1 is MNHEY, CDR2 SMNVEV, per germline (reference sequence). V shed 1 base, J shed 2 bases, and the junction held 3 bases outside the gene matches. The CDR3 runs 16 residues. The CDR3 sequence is CASSLYAGGAYNEQFF. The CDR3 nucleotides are TGTGCCAGCAGTTTATACGCGGGGGGGGCCTACAATGAGCAGTTCTTC.

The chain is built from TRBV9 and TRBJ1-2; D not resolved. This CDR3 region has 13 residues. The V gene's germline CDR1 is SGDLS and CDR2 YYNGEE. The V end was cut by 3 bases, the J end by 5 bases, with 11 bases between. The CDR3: CASSGDNLYGYTF. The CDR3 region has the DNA TGTGCCAGCAGCGGGGATAACCTTTATGGCTACACCTTC.

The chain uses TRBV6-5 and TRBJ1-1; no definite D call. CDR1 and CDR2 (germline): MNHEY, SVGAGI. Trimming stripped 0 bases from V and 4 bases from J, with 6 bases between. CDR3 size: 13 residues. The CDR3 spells CASSYSRGTEAFF. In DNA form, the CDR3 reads TGTGCCAGCAGTTACTCACGGGGCACTGAAGCTTTCTTT.

The CDR3 is CASGRGETQYF. In nucleotides, the CDR3 is TGTGCCAGCGGAAGGGGGGAGACCCAGTACTTC. The chain recombines TRBV6-5 with TRBJ2-5; D is perhaps TRBD1 (6 bases). The V end was cut by 8 bases, the J end by 5 bases, with 9 bases between. This CDR3 region has 11 residues. Germline V lookup: CDR1 MNHEY, CDR2 SVGAGI.